The clone carrying this T cell receptor (beta chain) appeared a single time. Its antigen remains unknown. The data are from a study of cytomegalovirus exposure and HLA in healthy donors. Overall study results and limits: Listed as cytomegalovirus-associated were approximately 160 TCR beta chains.

Trimming removed 1 base from V and 4 bases from J; junction bases left unmatched: 3. The germline V gene encodes CDR1 LGHNA and CDR2 YSLEER. This CDR3 is built from 15 residues. The table came from immunoSEQ multiplex PCR; TCRdb's copy has only in-frame clones and leaves some out. The profile covers approximately 230,000 clones, with about 88% appearing a single time and more than 10% taken by the ten largest. The genes are TRBV4-3 and TRBJ2-3; 9 bases align to TRBD2. The sequence derives from a man younger than 35 in good health and CMV-seropositive. Input material: PBMCs. CDR3 in amino acids: CASSQVASGADTQYF. CDR3 coding DNA: TGCGCCAGCAGCCAAGTAGCTAGCGGGGCAGATACGCAGTATTTT.